The text below deals with one T cell receptor (beta chain). Trimming took 10 bases from V and 4 from J, leaving 14 bases between them. Germline V gene sequence: CDR1 SEHNR, CDR2 FQNEAQ (reference sequence). The CDR3 length is 13 residues. This entry is derived from a study of T cell responses to AZD1222 COVID-19 vaccine. Sequencing was performed with immunoSEQ multiplex PCR; in TCRdb, only in-frame clones are kept and a portion is missing. The sample lists 150,000 or so clones; 90% to 95% were seen once. The sample was peripheral blood, taken 28 days after the second AZD1222 dose. This receptor was identified in an adult who received the AZD1222 COVID-19 vaccine. The V gene is TRBV7-9, the J gene TRBJ1-3, with a tentative D call TRBD1 (6 bases). CDR3 residues: CATIPGAGNTIYF. CDR3 coding DNA: TGTGCCACGATCCCAGGGGCGGGAAACACCATATATTTT.